This T cell receptor (beta chain) was retrieved from a study of technical replicates of blood from several donors (TCRdb year 2017). Points on this clone: Its antigen is still unknown. Within one base of it there is no much larger clone, and no base qualities were kept.

To prepare the library, the immunoSEQ multiplex PCR assay was applied. TCRdb's version of the immuneACCESS table is confined to in-frame rearrangements and falls short of the full clone set. An unresolved V gene accounts for under half of the shortfall where checked; the remainder is of unknown origin. This sample lists roughly 87,000 clones; roughly 90% were detected once. The ten largest clones add up to approximately 0.39% of the sample. Sequencing was performed on T cells isolated from PBMCs. This TCR derives from a human donor in good health.

The CDR3 corresponds to CASSLVAGARTDTQYF. The sequenced DNA is TGTGCCAGCAGTTTAGTAGCGGGCGCTCGCACAGATACGCAGTATTTT. The V and J genes are TRBV27 and TRBJ2-3; 7 bases in the junction line up with TRBD2. For this chain, trimming is 2 bases at the V end and 1 base at the J end, and the number of junction bases without a gene match is 6. From a lookup of the germline V gene (reference sequence), CDR1 and CDR2 are MNHEY and SMNVEV. From its cysteine to its phenylalanine, the CDR3 spans 16 amino acids. Just CDR3 DNA is preserved here, 48 bases in frame from base 1.